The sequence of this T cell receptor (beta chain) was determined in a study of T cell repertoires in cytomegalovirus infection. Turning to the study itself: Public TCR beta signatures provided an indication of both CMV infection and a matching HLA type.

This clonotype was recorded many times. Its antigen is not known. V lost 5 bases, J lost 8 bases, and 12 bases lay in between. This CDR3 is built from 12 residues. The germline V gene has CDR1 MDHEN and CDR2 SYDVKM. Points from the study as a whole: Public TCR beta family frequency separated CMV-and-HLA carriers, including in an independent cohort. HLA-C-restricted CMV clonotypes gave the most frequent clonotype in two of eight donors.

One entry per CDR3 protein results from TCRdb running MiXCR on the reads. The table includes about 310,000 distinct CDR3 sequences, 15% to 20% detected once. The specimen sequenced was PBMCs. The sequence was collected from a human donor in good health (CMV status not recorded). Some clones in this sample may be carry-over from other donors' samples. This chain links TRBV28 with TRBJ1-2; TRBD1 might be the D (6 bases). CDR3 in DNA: TGTGCCAGCAGTGCAGGGACACGGGGCTACACCTTC. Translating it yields CASSAGTRGYTF.